Listed here are 4 T cell receptor beta chains from one sample, sequenced in a study of CD4 and CD8 cells across lung adenocarcinoma regions. TCRdb passed the PCR reads through MiXCR, listing each CDR3 protein once. Among approximately 25,000 distinct CDR3 sequences, roughly 50% were seen once, and the ten largest hold 45% to 60%. Material: CD8+ T cells from the center of a lung tumor. The source of these receptors is a male donor with lung adenocarcinoma. The CD4 and CD8 labels of this study may be unreliable.

This clonotype is medium-sized (0.01 to 0.1%) by share. The V and J genes are TRBV27 and TRBJ2-1; D ambiguous. Germline values: CDR1 MNHEY, CDR2 SMNVEV (reference sequence). This CDR3 comprises 13 residues. V was cut by 4 bases and J by 8 bases, with 12 bases left in between. The CDR3 nucleotides read TGTGCCAGCAGTTCGGTGTCAACATATGAGCAGTTCTTC. It is translated as CASSSVSTYEQFF.

This clonotype was seen only a few times. The chain recombines TRBV7-2 with TRBJ2-3, with 8 nucleotides matching TRBD1. This CDR3 is 15 amino acids long. Losses at the gene ends were 6 bases for V and 1 base for J; bases not matched to a gene: 6. Germline V CDR1 and CDR2: SGHTA, FQGNSA. The CDR3 is CASSSGTGRTDTQYF. The CDR3 region has the DNA TGTGCCAGCAGTTCCGGGACAGGACGCACAGATACGCAGTATTTT.

This clonotype was counted ten times or more. The rearrangement links TRBV6-4 to TRBJ2-6; D gene unclear. CDR3 length: 16 residues. V was pared by 0 bases and J by 0 bases, with 6 bases between. Germline CDR1 reads MRHNA; CDR2 reads SNTAGT. The CDR3 protein is CASSDSHHSGANVLTF. The CDR3 bases are TGTGCCAGCAGTGACTCACACCACTCTGGGGCCAACGTCCTGACTTTC.

The gene calls are TRBV6-1 and TRBJ2-1, with D maybe TRBD2 (7 bases). Trimming cost V 7 bases and J 2 bases, with 18 bases left between them. CDR3 length equals 16 residues. CDR1 MNHNS and CDR2 SASEGT come from the germline V gene. DNA of the CDR3: TGTGCCAGCACCGGGGGGCGGGGGCCTACCTACAATGAGCAGTTCTTC. It is translated as CASTGGRGPTYNEQFF.